This T cell receptor beta chain was found in a study of T cell responses to AZD1222 COVID-19 vaccine. Study-wide context: Second-dose groups at about 4 or about 12 weeks were pooled. Study results and limitations: At baseline, seropositivity was found in only six or seven AZD1222 recipients.

Notes on this clone: Antigen specificity is unknown. A read error may be the cause here, since a much bigger clone is one base away. Additional DNA sequences in this sample encode the identical CDR3.

Some clones are missing from TCRdb's copy, which holds only in-frame ones; the method was immunoSEQ multiplex PCR. The data contain 130,000 to 150,000 clones, 88% of them seen just once; the ten biggest clones take up roughly 2.1%. V was shortened by 1 base and J by 2 bases, with 5 bases between the two germline ends. Germline V gives CDR1 SGHNT, CDR2 YENEEA. The CDR3 is 13 residues long. The clonotype originates from an adult in good health. The chain couples TRBV11-3 to TRBJ1-1; perhaps TRBD1 as D (5 bases). The starting material was peripheral blood, obtained on day 0 of AZD1222 vaccination. The CDR3 sequence: CASSLGGNTEAFF. The CDR3 DNA reads as TGTGCCAGCAGCTTAGGGGGCAACACTGAAGCTTTCTTT.